This TCR beta chain is drawn from a study of beta chain features in type 1 diabetes. At the level of the study: Over all samples combined, some 110 million sorted cells were examined. Points from the study as a whole: Patients with Type 1 diabetes showed moderately but significantly shorter TCRB CDR3s in all four CD4+ subsets.

A note on this clone: Its antigen remains unidentified.

The sequenced template was cDNA made from the entire isolated RNA. The method was immunoSEQ multiplex PCR; TCRdb's version includes in-frame clones alone and lacks a portion of them. The sample lists 150,000 to 160,000 clones, more than 9.5% seen once, with roughly 2% in the top ten. Germline CDR1 is SGHTA and CDR2 is FQGNSA. CDR3 length: 14 residues. V was trimmed by 3 bases and J by 0 bases, leaving 8 bases between them. The sequencing sample was made of central memory CD4+ T cells from blood. This chain joins TRBV7-2 and TRBJ2-5, with D perhaps matching TRBD1 (6 bases). This sequence originates from a man aged 18 to 29 in good health. The CDR3 protein is CASSFRQDQETQYF. DNA of the CDR3: TGTGCCAGCAGCTTCCGACAGGACCAAGAGACCCAGTACTTC.